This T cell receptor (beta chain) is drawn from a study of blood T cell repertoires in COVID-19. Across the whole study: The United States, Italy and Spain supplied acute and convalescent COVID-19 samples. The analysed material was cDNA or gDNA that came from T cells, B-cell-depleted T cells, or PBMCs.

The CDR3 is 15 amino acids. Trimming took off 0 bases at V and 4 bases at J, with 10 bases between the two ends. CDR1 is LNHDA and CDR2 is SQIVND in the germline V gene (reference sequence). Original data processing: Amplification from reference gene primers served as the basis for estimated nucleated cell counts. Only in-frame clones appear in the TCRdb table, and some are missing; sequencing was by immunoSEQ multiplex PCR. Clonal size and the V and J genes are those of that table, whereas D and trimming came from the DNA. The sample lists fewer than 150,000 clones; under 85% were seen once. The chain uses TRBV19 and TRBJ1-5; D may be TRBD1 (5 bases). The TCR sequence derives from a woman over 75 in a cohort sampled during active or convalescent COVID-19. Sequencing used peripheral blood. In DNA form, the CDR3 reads TGTGCCAGTAGTATAGAGGGGCGGCGGAATCAGCCCCAGCATTTT. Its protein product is CASSIEGRRNQPQHF.